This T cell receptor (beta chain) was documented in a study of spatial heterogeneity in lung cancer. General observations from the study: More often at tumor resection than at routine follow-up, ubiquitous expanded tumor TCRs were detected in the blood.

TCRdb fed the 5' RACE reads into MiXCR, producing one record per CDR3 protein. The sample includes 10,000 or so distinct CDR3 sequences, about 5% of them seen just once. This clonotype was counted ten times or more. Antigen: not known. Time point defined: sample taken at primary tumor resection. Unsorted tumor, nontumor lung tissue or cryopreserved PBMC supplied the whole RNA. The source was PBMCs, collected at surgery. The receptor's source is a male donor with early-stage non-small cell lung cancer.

CDR3 sequence (DNA): TGTGCCAGCAGCTTCACAGGGGCTGGGGCCAACGTCCTGACTTTC. Translated: CASSFTGAGANVLTF. The chain links TRBV7-3 to TRBJ2-6; 7 bases line up with TRBD1. Unmatched junction bases numbered 1, after V lost 3 bases and J lost 2 bases. This CDR3 is built from 15 residues. Germline V lookup: CDR1 SGHTA, CDR2 FQGTGA.